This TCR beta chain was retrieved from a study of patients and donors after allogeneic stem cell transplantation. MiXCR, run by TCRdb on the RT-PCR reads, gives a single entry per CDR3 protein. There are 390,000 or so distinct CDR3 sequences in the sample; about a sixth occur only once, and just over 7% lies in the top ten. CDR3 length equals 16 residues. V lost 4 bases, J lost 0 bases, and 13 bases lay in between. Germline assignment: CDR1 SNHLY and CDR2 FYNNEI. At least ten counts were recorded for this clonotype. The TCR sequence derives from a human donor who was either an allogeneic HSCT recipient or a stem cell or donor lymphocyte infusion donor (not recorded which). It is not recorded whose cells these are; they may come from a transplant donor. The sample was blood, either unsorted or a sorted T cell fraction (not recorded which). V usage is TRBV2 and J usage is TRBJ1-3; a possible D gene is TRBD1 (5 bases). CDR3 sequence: CASSGGTLSSGNTIYF. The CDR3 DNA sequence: TGTGCCAGCAGTGGAGGGACTCTGAGCTCTGGAAACACCATATATTTT.